This TCR beta chain stems from a study of blood T cell repertoires in COVID-19. Background on the study: COVID-19 samples collected from the United States, Italy and Spain covered acute and convalescent phases.

The CDR3 loop spans 16 amino acids. The V and J ends lost 2 bases and 5 bases, in that order; junction bases with no gene match: 9. CDR1 is LGHDT and CDR2 is YNNKEL in the germline V gene (reference sequence). The protocol was immunoSEQ multiplex PCR, while the TCRdb copy is restricted to in-frame clones and leaves out a portion. The sample gives 330,000 or so clones, more than 70% of which show up once; less than 5% is in the top ten. The material sequenced was peripheral blood. This TCR derives from a woman aged 55-70 years with COVID-19, enrolled during active disease. The rearrangement joins TRBV3-1 (or the pseudogene TRBV3-2) to TRBJ2-3, with 8 bases aligning to TRBD2. CDR3 sequence (DNA): TGTGCCAGCAGCCAACGTGAACGGGGGGGCCAAGATACGCAGTATTTT. The encoded protein is CASSQRERGGQDTQYF.